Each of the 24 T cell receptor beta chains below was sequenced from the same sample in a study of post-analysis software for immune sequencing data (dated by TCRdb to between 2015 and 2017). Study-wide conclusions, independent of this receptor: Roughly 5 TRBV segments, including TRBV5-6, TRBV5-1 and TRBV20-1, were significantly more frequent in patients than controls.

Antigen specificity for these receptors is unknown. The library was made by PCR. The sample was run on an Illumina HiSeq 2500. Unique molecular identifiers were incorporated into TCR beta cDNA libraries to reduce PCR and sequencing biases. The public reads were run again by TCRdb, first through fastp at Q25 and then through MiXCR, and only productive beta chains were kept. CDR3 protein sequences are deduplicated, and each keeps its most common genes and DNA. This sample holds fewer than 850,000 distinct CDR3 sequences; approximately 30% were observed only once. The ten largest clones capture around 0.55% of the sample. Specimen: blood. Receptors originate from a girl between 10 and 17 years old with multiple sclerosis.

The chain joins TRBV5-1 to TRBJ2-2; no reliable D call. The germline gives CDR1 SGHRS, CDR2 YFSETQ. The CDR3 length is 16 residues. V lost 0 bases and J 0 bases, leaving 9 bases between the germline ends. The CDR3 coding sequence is TGCGCCAGCAGCTTGGTCGTCACCTCGAACACCGGGGAGCTGTTTTTT. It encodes CASSLVVTSNTGELFF.

The CDR3 reads CASTAQWGAANTQYF. In DNA form, the CDR3 reads TGTGCCAGCACCGCCCAATGGGGGGCGGCGAATACGCAGTATTTT. The rearrangement uses TRBV2 and TRBJ2-3, with D perhaps TRBD1 or TRBD2 (6 bases each). V lost 7 bases and J 7 bases, leaving 21 bases between the germline ends. CDR1 is SNHLY and CDR2 is FYNNEI in the germline V gene. The length of the CDR3 is 15 residues. Filled out from reference TRBV2 and TRBJ2-3, the complete variable domain reads EPEVTQTPSHQVTQMGQEVILRCVPISNHLYFYWYRQILGQKVEFLVSFYNNEISEKSEIFDDQFSVERPDGSNFTLKIRSTKLEDSAMYFCASTAQWGAANTQYFGPGTRLTVL.

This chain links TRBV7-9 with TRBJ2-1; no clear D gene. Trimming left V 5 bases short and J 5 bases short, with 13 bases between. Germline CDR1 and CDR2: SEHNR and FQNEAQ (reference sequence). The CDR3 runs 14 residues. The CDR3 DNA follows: TGTGCCAGCAGCCCCGGGCCCTATCACAATGAGCAGTTCTTC. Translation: CASSPGPYHNEQFF.

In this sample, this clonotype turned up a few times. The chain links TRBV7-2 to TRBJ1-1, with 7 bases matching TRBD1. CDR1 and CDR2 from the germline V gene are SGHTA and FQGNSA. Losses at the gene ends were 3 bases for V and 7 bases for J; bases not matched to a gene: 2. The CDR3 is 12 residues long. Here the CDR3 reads CASSFRGHEAFF. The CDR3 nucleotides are TGTGCCAGCAGCTTTAGGGGGCATGAAGCTTTCTTT.

CDR3 in amino acids: CASSLGRGRNEQYF. The CDR3 DNA sequence: TGTGCCAGCAGCTTAGGCAGGGGGCGTAACGAGCAGTACTTC. This chain links TRBV5-6 with TRBJ2-5; 8 bases match TRBD1. The last part of the DNA fits TRBJ2-7 better; the J call may be wrong. In germline, CDR1 is SGHDT, CDR2 YYEEEE. The CDR3 contains 14 residues.

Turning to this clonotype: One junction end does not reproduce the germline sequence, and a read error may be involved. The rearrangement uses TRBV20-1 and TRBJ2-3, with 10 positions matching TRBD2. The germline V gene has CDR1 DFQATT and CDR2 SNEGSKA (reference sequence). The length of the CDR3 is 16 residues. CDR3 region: CSAAPSSGSRTDTRYF. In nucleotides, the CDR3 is TGCAGTGCTGCCCCCTCTAGCGGGAGCCGCACAGATACGCGGTATTTT.

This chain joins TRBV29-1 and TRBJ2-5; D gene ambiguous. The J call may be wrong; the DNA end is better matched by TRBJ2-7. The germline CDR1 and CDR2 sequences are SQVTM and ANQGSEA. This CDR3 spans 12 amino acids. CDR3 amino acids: CSVMGVPYEQYF. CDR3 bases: TGCAGCGTCATGGGCGTCCCCTACGAGCAGTACTTC.

The CDR3 loop reads CASSLGLAGGGSYEQYF. CDR3 nucleotide sequence: TGTGCCAGCAGCTTAGGGCTAGCGGGAGGTGGTTCCTACGAGCAGTACTTC. The chain couples TRBV7-8 to TRBJ2-7, with 11 bases identical to TRBD2. The germline V gene has CDR1 SGHVS and CDR2 FQNEAQ. Trimming removed 1 base from V and 1 base from J; junction bases left unmatched: 6. The length of the CDR3 is 17 residues.

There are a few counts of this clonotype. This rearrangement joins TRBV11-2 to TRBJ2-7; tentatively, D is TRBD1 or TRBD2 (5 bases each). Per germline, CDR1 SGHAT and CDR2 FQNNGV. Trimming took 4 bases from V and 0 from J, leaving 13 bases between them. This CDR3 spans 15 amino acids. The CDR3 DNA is TGTGCCAGCAGCTCCCCGGGACGGGGCTCCTACGAGCAGTACTTC. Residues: CASSSPGRGSYEQYF.

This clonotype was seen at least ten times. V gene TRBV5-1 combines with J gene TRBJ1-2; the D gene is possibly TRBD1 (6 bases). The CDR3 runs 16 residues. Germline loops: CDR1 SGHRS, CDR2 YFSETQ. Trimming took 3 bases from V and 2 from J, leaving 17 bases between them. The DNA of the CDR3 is TGCGCCAGCAGCTCGGGGGGCATTGGAATCAACTATGGCTACACCTTC. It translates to CASSSGGIGINYGYTF.

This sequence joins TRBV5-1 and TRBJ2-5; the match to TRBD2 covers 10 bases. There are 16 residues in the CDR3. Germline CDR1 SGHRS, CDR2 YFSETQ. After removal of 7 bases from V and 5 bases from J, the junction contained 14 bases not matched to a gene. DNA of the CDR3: TGCGCCAGCGCTCGGATAGCGGGAGGAAATTTGGAGACCCAGTACTTC. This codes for CASARIAGGNLETQYF.

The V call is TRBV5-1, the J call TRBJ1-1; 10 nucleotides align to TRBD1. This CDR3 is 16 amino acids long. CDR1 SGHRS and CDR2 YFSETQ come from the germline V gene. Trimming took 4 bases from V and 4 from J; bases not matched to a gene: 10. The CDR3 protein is CASSPGTGVMSTEAFF. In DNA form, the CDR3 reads TGCGCCAGCAGCCCCGGGACAGGGGTTATGAGCACTGAAGCTTTCTTT.

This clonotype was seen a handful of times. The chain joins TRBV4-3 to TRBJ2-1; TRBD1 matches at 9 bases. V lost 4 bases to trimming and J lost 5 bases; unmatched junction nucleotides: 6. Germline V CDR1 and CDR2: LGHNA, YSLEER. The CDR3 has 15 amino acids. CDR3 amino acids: CASSPGQGSNNEQFF. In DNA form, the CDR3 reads TGCGCCAGCAGCCCGGGACAGGGATCCAACAATGAGCAGTTCTTC.

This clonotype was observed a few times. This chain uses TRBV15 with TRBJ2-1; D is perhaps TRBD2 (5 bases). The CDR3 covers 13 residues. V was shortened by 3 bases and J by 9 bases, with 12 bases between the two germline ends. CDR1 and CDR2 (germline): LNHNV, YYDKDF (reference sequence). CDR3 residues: CATSRVTAGEQFF. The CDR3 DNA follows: TGTGCCACCAGCAGGGTAACGGCGGGTGAGCAGTTCTTC.

The CDR3 DNA follows: TGTGCCAGCAGCTTAAATGGAGCCGTTGCGGACCAGTACTTC. Translation: CASSLNGAVADQYF. The chain employs TRBV7-9 and TRBJ2-5; D not certain. From germline, CDR1 is SEHNR and CDR2 FQNEAQ (reference sequence). This CDR3 contains 14 residues. Trimming pared 2 bases from V and 10 bases from J, leaving 17 bases between. Variable domain in full (rest from reference TRBV7-9 and TRBJ2-5): DTGVSQNPRHKITKRGQNVTFRCDPISEHNRLYWYRQTLGQGPEFLTYFQNEAQLEKSRLLSDRFSAERPKGSFSTLEIQRTEQGDSAMYLCASSLNGAVADQYFGPGTRLLVL.

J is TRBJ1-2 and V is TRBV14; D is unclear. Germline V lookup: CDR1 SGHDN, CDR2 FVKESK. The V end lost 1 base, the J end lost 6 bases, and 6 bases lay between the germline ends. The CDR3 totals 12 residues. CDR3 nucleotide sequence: TGTGCCAGCAGCCAAGCTTACAATGGCTACACCTTC. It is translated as CASSQAYNGYTF.

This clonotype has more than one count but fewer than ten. This chain's CDR3 is CASSFTELAGGIPRQFF. The DNA of the CDR3 is TGCGCCAGCAGCTTTACGGAACTAGCGGGGGGGATTCCGCGGCAGTTCTTC. The chain links TRBV5-1 to TRBJ2-1; 13 bases are a match to TRBD2. V dropped 2 bases and J dropped 12; count of bases not matched to a gene: 14. Germline values: CDR1 SGHRS, CDR2 YFSETQ. The CDR3 is made up of 17 amino acids.

The CDR3 sequence is CASDRDRANYGYTF. CDR3 DNA: TGTGCCAGCGACCGGGACAGAGCCAACTATGGCTACACCTTC. The chain combines TRBV2 with TRBJ1-2; 7 nucleotides align to TRBD1. J was trimmed by 2 bases and V by 8 bases; bases with no gene match: 8. The CDR3 is made up of 14 amino acids. Germline lookup yields CDR1 SNHLY and CDR2 FYNNEI.

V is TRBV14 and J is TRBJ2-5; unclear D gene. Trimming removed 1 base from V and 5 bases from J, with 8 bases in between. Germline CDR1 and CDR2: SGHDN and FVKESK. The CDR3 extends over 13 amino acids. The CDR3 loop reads CASSQVVMETQYF. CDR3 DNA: TGTGCCAGCAGCCAAGTAGTAATGGAGACCCAGTACTTC.

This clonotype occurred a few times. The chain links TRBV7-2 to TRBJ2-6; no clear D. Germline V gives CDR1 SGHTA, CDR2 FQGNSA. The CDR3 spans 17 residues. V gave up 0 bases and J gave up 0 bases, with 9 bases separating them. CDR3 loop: CASSLASHASGANVLTF. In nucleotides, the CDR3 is TGTGCCAGCAGCTTAGCGTCCCACGCCTCTGGGGCCAACGTCCTGACTTTC.

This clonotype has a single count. CDR3 DNA sequence: TGTGCCAGCAGCTTGAGGGCAGACGCCCGGAGCAATCAGCCCCAGCATTTT. Encoded protein: CASSLRADARSNQPQHF. This chain links TRBV5-5 with TRBJ1-5; D not resolved. The CDR3 spans 17 residues. The ends were cut back, 1 base at V and 1 base at J, with 15 bases in the middle. CDR1 and CDR2 from the germline V gene are SGHKS and YYEKEE (reference sequence).

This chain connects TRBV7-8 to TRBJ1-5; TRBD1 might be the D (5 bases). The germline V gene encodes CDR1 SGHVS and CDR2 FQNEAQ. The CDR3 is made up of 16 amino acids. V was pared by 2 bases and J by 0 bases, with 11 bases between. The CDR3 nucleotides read TGTGCCAGCAGCTTAATGGTCACAGGTAGCAATCAGCCCCAGCATTTT. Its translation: CASSLMVTGSNQPQHF.

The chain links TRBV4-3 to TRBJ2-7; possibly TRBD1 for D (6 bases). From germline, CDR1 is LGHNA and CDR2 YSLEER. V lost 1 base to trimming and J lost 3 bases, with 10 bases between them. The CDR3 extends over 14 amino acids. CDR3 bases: TGCGCCAGCAGCCAAGGACCAGGGGACTACGAGCAGTACTTC. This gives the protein CASSQGPGDYEQYF.

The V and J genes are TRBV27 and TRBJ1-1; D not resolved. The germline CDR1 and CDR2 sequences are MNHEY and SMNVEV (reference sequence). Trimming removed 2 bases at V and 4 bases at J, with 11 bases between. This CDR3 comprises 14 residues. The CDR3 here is CASSLVFGPTEAFF. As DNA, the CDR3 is TGTGCCAGCAGTTTAGTTTTTGGGCCCACTGAAGCTTTCTTT.